What follows are 22 T cell receptor beta chains derived from one specimen sequenced in a study of vaccination and CD4 T cells after COVID-19. The assay that was used to sequence DNA from cultured CD4+ T cells was the Oncomine TCR Beta short-read assay. One entry per CDR3 protein, called by TCRdb with MiXCR from the PCR reads. The data contain under 20,000 distinct CDR3 sequences, about 46% of them seen just once; the ten biggest clones take up under 7.5%. Antigens for these TCRs are unknown. Treatment specified: roughly 10-day PBMC culture with coronavirus spike peptide pools or control peptides (ViraFEST assay). Specimen: CD4+ T cells from blood, cultured in vitro, collected before SARS-CoV-2 vaccination. Source of these receptors: a human donor who had recovered from COVID-19.

This clonotype was recorded only once. The chain uses TRBV28 and TRBJ1-5; D gene ambiguous. This CDR3 spans 18 amino acids. Looked up from germline, CDR1 is MDHEN and CDR2 is SYDVKM. V was cut by 10 bases and J by 3 bases, with 28 bases left in between. The CDR3 loop reads CAIRPRYNFGTNNQPQHF. For the CDR3, the DNA is TGTGCCATCCGCCCACGCTATAACTTTGGAACCAACAATCAGCCCCAGCATTTT.

The CDR3 sequence: CASSPTPDRVYGYTF. The CDR3 coding sequence is TGTGCCAGCTCACCGACCCCGGACAGGGTTTATGGCTACACCTTC. The chain joins TRBV18 to TRBJ1-2; 8 bases agree with TRBD1. Trimming cost V 3 bases and J 5 bases; bases outside gene matches: 8. The CDR3 consists of 15 residues. The germline V gene encodes CDR1 KGHSH and CDR2 LQKENI. The full variable domain, its missing parts supplied by reference TRBV18 and TRBJ1-2, is NAGVMQNPRHLVRRRGQEARLRCSPMKGHSHVYWYRQLPEEGLKFMVYLQKENIIDESGMPKERFSAEFPKEGPSILRIQQVVRGDSAAYFCASSPTPDRVYGYTFGSGTRLTVV.

This chain uses TRBV11-2 with TRBJ2-7, with a possible D match to TRBD2 (6 bases). The V gene's germline CDR1 is SGHAT and CDR2 FQNNGV. V was pared by 5 bases and J by 4 bases, with 18 bases between. This CDR3 contains 15 residues. CDR3 sequence (DNA): TGTGCCAGCAGCGGCGCCACGGGACTTCATTACGAGCAGTACTTC. The encoded protein is CASSGATGLHYEQYF.

This chain joins TRBV5-6 and TRBJ1-5, with 11 bases lining up with TRBD1. The V gene end was trimmed by 4 bases and the J gene end by 8 bases; junction bases not matched to a gene: 5. CDR1 SGHDT and CDR2 YYEEEE come from the germline V gene. The length of the CDR3 is 14 residues. CDR3 nucleotide sequence: TGTGCCAGCAGCCGGACAGGGGGCGAGGAGCCCCAGCATTTT. Translating it yields CASSRTGGEEPQHF.

This clonotype was counted between two and nine times. The chain combines TRBV29-1 with TRBJ1-1; D remains unclear. CDR1 is SQVTM and CDR2 is ANQGSEA in the germline V gene. The CDR3 totals 13 residues. Between the trimmed V and J ends, which lost 4 bases and 0 bases, there was a span of 9 bases. The CDR3 loop is CSVAGLMNTEAFF. In DNA form, the CDR3 reads TGCAGCGTTGCGGGTCTTATGAACACTGAAGCTTTCTTT.

The chain couples TRBV11-3 to TRBJ2-3, with D maybe TRBD1 (6 bases). Trimming removed 1 base from V and 7 bases from J, with 18 bases in between. Germline CDR1 reads SGHNT; CDR2 reads YENEEA. The length of the CDR3 is 16 residues. This CDR3 is CASSLALSTGRNTQYF. The CDR3 bases are TGTGCCAGCAGCTTAGCGTTATCAACAGGGAGAAATACGCAGTATTTT.

Only one count was recorded for this clonotype. This rearrangement joins TRBV6-1 to TRBJ2-3; 11 bases are shared with TRBD1. This CDR3 region has 14 residues. The germline V gene encodes CDR1 MNHNS and CDR2 SASEGT. Trimming at V came to 7 bases and at J to 6 bases, leaving 6 bases not matched to a gene. The CDR3 reads CASTLRDRGDTQYF. The CDR3 DNA follows: TGTGCCAGCACACTCCGGGACAGGGGGGATACGCAGTATTTT.

The CDR3 DNA sequence: TGCAGTGCCGTGAGCGGGGGGGTAGAAGAGCAGTACTTC. The encoded protein is CSAVSGGVEEQYF. The gene calls are TRBV20-1 and TRBJ2-7; 10 positions match TRBD2. The CDR3 covers 13 residues. Germline V lookup: CDR1 DFQATT, CDR2 SNEGSKA (reference sequence). Trimming cost V 6 bases and J 7 bases; bases outside gene matches: 9.

J is TRBJ1-1 and V is TRBV6-1, with 8 bases matching TRBD1. This CDR3 has 15 residues. Germline CDR1 and CDR2: MNHNS and SASEGT. Trimming at V came to 0 bases and at J to 4 bases, leaving 4 bases not matched to a gene. CDR3 sequence reads: CASSEARTGGTEAFF. The CDR3 nucleotides are TGTGCCAGCAGTGAAGCACGCACAGGGGGCACTGAAGCTTTCTTT.

The table lists this clonotype with a few counts. V is TRBV15 and J is TRBJ1-2, with D unclear. The germline V and J ends were trimmed by 0 bases and 8 bases, with 13 bases remaining between them. This CDR3 has 14 residues. Per the germline V gene, CDR1 is LNHNV and CDR2 is YYDKDF (reference sequence). CDR3 coding DNA: TGTGCCACCAGCAGAGATACCCTCCACCGGGGCTACACCTTC. Protein: CATSRDTLHRGYTF.

This chain uses TRBV4-2 with TRBJ2-7; TRBD1 aligns across 8 bases. The CDR3 consists of 15 residues. Germline loops: CDR1 LGHNA, CDR2 YNFKEQ. V lost 3 bases, J lost 3 bases, and 7 bases stayed unmatched. As DNA, the CDR3 is TGTGCCAGCAGCCAGCCCGGGACAGGAGACTACGAGCAGTACTTC. Amino acids: CASSQPGTGDYEQYF.

Regarding this clonotype: Since a much larger clone is just one base distant, this may be a read error. This chain joins TRBV27 and TRBJ1-6; 10 bases match TRBD1. Germline loops: CDR1 MNHEY, CDR2 SMNVEV (reference sequence). After removal of 4 bases from V and 5 bases from J, the junction contained 20 bases not matched to a gene. The CDR3 is made up of 21 amino acids. The CDR3 coding sequence is TGTGCCAGCAGTTCGACCGGGACAGGGGACGCGGTGGTCGGACATAATTCACCCCTCCACTTT. Its translation is CASSSTGTGDAVVGHNSPLHF.

This clonotype occurred a few times. V is TRBV20-1 and J is TRBJ1-5; D unclear. V gave up 5 bases and J gave up 11 bases, with 16 bases separating them. There are 12 residues in the CDR3. CDR1 is DFQATT, CDR2 SNEGSKA, per germline (reference sequence). The CDR3, as DNA: TGCAGTGCTTTCCTATCGGTGGGAGCCCAGCATTTT. Translated, it gives CSAFLSVGAQHF.

The chain couples TRBV19 to TRBJ1-6, with a possible D match to TRBD1 (6 bases). Germline V gives CDR1 LNHDA, CDR2 SQIVND (reference sequence). The CDR3 sequence is 15 residues long. The V end was cut by 5 bases, the J end by 8 bases, with 16 bases between. CDR3 protein: CASSWGPPRDSPLHF. CDR3 coding DNA: TGTGCCAGTAGTTGGGGGCCGCCTCGAGATTCACCCCTCCACTTT.

The J gene is TRBJ2-7, the V gene TRBV6-2 or TRBV6-3, with 10 bases that match TRBD2. V gave up 6 bases and J gave up 2 bases; unmatched junction bases: 4. Germline CDR1 is MNHEY and CDR2 is SVGEGT. This CDR3 is 14 amino acids long. The CDR3 DNA reads as TGTGCCAGCAGACCCAGCGGGAGGGCCTACGAGCAGTACTTC. Encoded protein: CASRPSGRAYEQYF.

This sequence joins TRBV20-1 and TRBJ1-2; D is possibly TRBD1 (6 bases). V gave up 2 bases and J gave up 3 bases, with 22 bases separating them. The germline V gene has CDR1 DFQATT and CDR2 SNEGSKA (reference sequence). CDR3 size: 17 residues. In nucleotides, the CDR3 is TGCAGTGCTAGATCACGGGGGCGGAATGGCCTGGACTATGGCTACACCTTC. It is translated as CSARSRGRNGLDYGYTF.

The chain combines TRBV11-3 with TRBJ2-5; 8 bases agree with TRBD2. This CDR3 region has 13 residues. CDR1 is SGHNT, CDR2 YENEEA, per germline. The ends lost 5 bases at V and 4 bases at J; junction bases unmatched: 3. The CDR3 protein is CASSPGLAETQYF. DNA for the CDR3: TGTGCCAGCAGCCCTGGACTAGCAGAGACCCAGTACTTC.

The chain is built from TRBV29-1 and TRBJ2-5; the D is unclear. The germline gives CDR1 SQVTM, CDR2 ANQGSEA. Trimming took 4 bases from V and 3 from J, leaving 6 bases between them. The CDR3 totals 11 residues. CDR3 protein: CSVAPEETQYF. CDR3 sequence (DNA): TGCAGCGTTGCCCCCGAAGAGACCCAGTACTTC.

This clonotype was found once. The V gene is TRBV20-1, the J gene TRBJ1-2, with 7 bases aligning to TRBD1. J was trimmed by 1 base and V by 5 bases; bases with no gene match: 10. The V gene's germline CDR1 is DFQATT and CDR2 SNEGSKA (reference sequence). This CDR3 region has 15 residues. CDR3 residues: CSARSGTDFNYGYTF. CDR3 coding DNA: TGCAGTGCTCGATCAGGGACAGACTTTAACTATGGCTACACCTTC.

The chain recombines TRBV27 with TRBJ2-5; D might be TRBD1 (6 bases). The CDR3 covers 15 residues. V dropped 5 bases and J dropped 0 bases, with 13 bases sitting between them. Germline assignment: CDR1 MNHEY and CDR2 SMNVEV (reference sequence). CDR3 residues: CASSPGTPYQETQYF. The DNA for the CDR3 is TGTGCCAGCAGTCCCGGGACACCGTACCAAGAGACCCAGTACTTC.

This chain connects TRBV20-1 to TRBJ2-3, with 9 bases aligning to TRBD2. The germline gives CDR1 DFQATT, CDR2 SNEGSKA (reference sequence). The CDR3 is made up of 13 amino acids. Trimming removed 6 bases from V and 5 bases from J; junction bases left unmatched: 6. CDR3 loop: CSAASGIEDTQYF. The CDR3 nucleotides read TGCAGTGCAGCTAGCGGGATTGAAGATACGCAGTATTTT.

This CDR3 reads CASSPKPQTPEQFF. The DNA for the CDR3 is TGTGCCAGCAGCCCAAAGCCTCAAACTCCGGAGCAGTTCTTC. The rearrangement uses TRBV7-3 and TRBJ2-1; D call uncertain. The V end was cut by 5 bases, the J end by 10 bases, with 18 bases between. Per the germline V gene, CDR1 is SGHTA and CDR2 is FQGTGA. This CDR3 has 14 amino acids.